The following is a T cell receptor (beta chain) sequence with its context. These data are taken from a study of blood T cell repertoires in COVID-19. At the level of the study: The study drew acute and convalescent COVID-19 samples from the United States, Italy and Spain. The analysed material was cDNA or gDNA that came from T cells, B-cell-depleted T cells, or PBMCs.

Per the study methods: Estimated nucleated cell counts came from reference gene primer amplification. Clones were sequenced by immunoSEQ multiplex PCR, and TCRdb holds only the in-frame ones, with some missing. The V and J calls and the clone size are those of that table, but D and trimming were determined from the DNA. The sample includes about 210,000 clones, around 90% seen only once; the top ten take approximately 1.6%. The CDR3 runs 13 residues. Germline V gene sequence: CDR1 LGHDT, CDR2 YNNKEL (reference sequence). The V end lost 6 bases, the J end lost 3 bases, and 11 bases lay between the germline ends.

The chain couples TRBV3-1 (or the pseudogene TRBV3-2) to TRBJ1-1, with D perhaps matching TRBD1 (5 bases). Sequenced: peripheral blood. The source of this sequence is a man aged 65-85 years with acute or convalescent COVID-19. The CDR3 DNA reads TGTGCCAGCAGTCTTCGGGGGGACACTGAAGCTTTCTTT. This encodes CASSLRGDTEAFF.